These T cell receptor beta chains were read from a single sample in a study of T cells in Graves' hyperthyroidism and ophthalmopathy. Using its own MiXCR run on the multiplex PCR reads, TCRdb lists one record per CDR3 protein. Of hundreds of thousands of distinct CDR3 sequences listed, over 15% are singletons. The sequenced sample was blood. The receptor source for this set is a woman aged 18-29 years with Graves' hyperthyroidism. The CDR3 runs from the conserved cysteine through the conserved F or W. The D gene is left open where the match is weak. A row's size may be missing; if present it is once, few, many or a size class.

J gene,V gene,clone size,D gene,CDR3 DNA,CDR3 protein
TRBJ2-6,TRBV15,many,NA,TGTGCCACCAGCAGAGTCCCCGCAACCGGGGCCAACGTCCTGACTTTC,CATSRVPATGANVLTF
TRBJ2-5,TRBV7-3,many,TRBD1,TGTGCCAGCAGCTTAGACAGGGACCAAGAGACCCAGTACTTC,CASSLDRDQETQYF
TRBJ1-5,TRBV28,many,NA,TGTGCCAGCGCGCAGGGCAATCAGCCCCAGCATTTT,CASAQGNQPQHF
TRBJ2-7,TRBV4-1,few,NA,TGCGCCAGCAGCCAAGATCGCCATCCGAGCTCCTACGAGCAGTACTTC,CASSQDRHPSSYEQYF
TRBJ2-7,TRBV30,once,TRBD1,TGTGCCTGGGACAGGGGAGCCTACGATCAGTACTTC,CAWDRGAYDQYF
TRBJ2-5,TRBV11-2,many,NA,TGTGCCAGCAGCTCAGAGAGGGGGGAGACCCAGTACTTC,CASSSERGETQYF
TRBJ1-2,TRBV15,many,TRBD1,TGTGCCACCAGTTTGGACAGGGTCTCTGGCTACACCTTC,CATSLDRVSGYTF
TRBJ2-2,TRBV20-1,many,NA,TGCAGTGCTAGTTCTCATCGGACCGGGGAGCTGTTTTTT,CSASSHRTGELFF
TRBJ1-1,TRBV12-3/TRBV12-4,many,NA,TGTGCCAGCAGTCCTAGGGACAAGGAGGAAGCTTTCTTT,CASSPRDKEEAFF
TRBJ2-7,TRBV24-1,many,NA,TGTGCCACCAGTGCCCGGGACGCCTACGAGCAGTACTTC,CATSARDAYEQYF
TRBJ1-5,TRBV6-1,many,NA,TGTGCCAGCAGTGTCCTGACCGGGGGCAATCAGCCCCAGCATTTT,CASSVLTGGNQPQHF
TRBJ1-1,TRBV6-5,many,NA,TGTGCCAGCAGTTACTCGGGTTTTGAAGCTTTCTTT,CASSYSGFEAFF
TRBJ1-5,TRBV12-3/TRBV12-4,NA,NA,TGTGCCAGCAGTCAAGACGGGCCCCATCAGCCCCAGCATTTT,CASSQDGPHQPQHF
TRBJ1-2,TRBV12-3/TRBV12-4,NA,NA,TGTGCCAGCAGCCTAACCCGGAACTATGGCTACACCTTC,CASSLTRNYGYTF
TRBJ1-2,TRBV27,many,NA,TGTGCCAGCAGTTTCCAGGGCTATGGCTACACCTTC,CASSFQGYGYTF